The 2 T cell receptor beta chains below all came from one sample that was sequenced in a study of shared clonotypes between healthy human individuals. Clones were read by immunoSEQ multiplex PCR, and TCRdb kept only the in-frame ones, dropping some. The sample comprises fewer than 2.5 million clones, over 85% of which are singletons, and 0.36% rests with the top ten. What was sequenced was naive CD4+ T cells from PBMCs. The sample's subset: CD45RA+ positively selected. These receptors all stem from a man aged 18 to 29 in good health. Some clones in this sample may be carry-over from other donors' samples.

The chain couples TRBV28 to TRBJ2-1; 8 bases are a match to TRBD2. The germline V gene has CDR1 MDHEN and CDR2 SYDVKM. The CDR3 sequence is 15 residues long. Trimming removed 2 bases from V and 7 bases from J; junction bases left unmatched: 7. The CDR3: CASSLALAGSNEQFF. As DNA, the CDR3 is TGTGCCAGCAGTTTAGCGCTAGCGGGTTCTAATGAGCAGTTCTTC.

The rearrangement links TRBV28 to TRBJ1-1; 7 nucleotides match TRBD1. CDR3 length: 11 amino acids. V shed 6 bases and J 8 bases; nucleotides not matched to a gene: 3. Germline V lookup: CDR1 MDHEN, CDR2 SYDVKM. The CDR3 DNA follows: TGTGCCAGCAGGACGGACAGGGAAGCTTTCTTT. Amino acid sequence: CASRTDREAFF.